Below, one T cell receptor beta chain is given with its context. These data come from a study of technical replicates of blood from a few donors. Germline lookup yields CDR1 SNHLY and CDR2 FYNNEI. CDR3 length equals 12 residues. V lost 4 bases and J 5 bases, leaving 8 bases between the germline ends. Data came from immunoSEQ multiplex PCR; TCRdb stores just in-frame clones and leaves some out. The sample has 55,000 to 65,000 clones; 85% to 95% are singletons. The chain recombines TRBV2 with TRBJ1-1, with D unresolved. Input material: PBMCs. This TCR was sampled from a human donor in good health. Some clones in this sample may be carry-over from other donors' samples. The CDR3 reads CASSGRGTEAFF. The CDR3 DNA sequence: TGTGCCAGCAGTGGGCGGGGTACTGAAGCTTTCTTT.